The rows below give T cell receptor beta chains drawn from one sample of a study of beta chain features in type 1 diabetes. The repertoire was sequenced with immunoSEQ multiplex PCR; TCRdb's copy has only in-frame clones and lacks some. Of some 280,000 clones listed, roughly 13% were seen once; the top ten hold 0.015% to 0.02%. Source material: naive CD4+ T cells from blood. The receptors were gathered from a man younger than 45 with type 1 diabetes. The CDR3 runs from the conserved cysteine through the conserved F or W. D genes are given only for firm matches. Some rows mark clone size as missing; the rest say once, few, many or name a class of expanded clone.

DNA	CDR3	D	J	V	size
TGTGCCAGCAGCCAGCGTCCCGGGATGAACACTGAAGCTTTCTTT	CASSQRPGMNTEAFF	-	TRBJ1-1	TRBV7-9	few
TGTGCCACCAGCAGGACAGGGGCCGGCGGAAAACTGTTTTTT	CATSRTGAGGKLFF	TRBD1	TRBJ1-4	TRBV15	few
TGTGCCAGCAGCGACCCCGGTCCAGGCGCGCAGCATTTT	CASSDPGPGAQHF	-	TRBJ1-5	TRBV7-2	few
TGTGCCAGCAGTTTCAACGGACAGGGGGAGAAAGCTTTCTTT	CASSFNGQGEKAFF	TRBD1	TRBJ1-1	TRBV28	few
TGTGCCAGCAGTCAAAGCGTCGGGACTAGGGGGGAGCTGTTTTTT	CASSQSVGTRGELFF	TRBD2	TRBJ2-2	TRBV5-4	few
TGCGCCAGCAGCCAAGAGAGTTACCAGCCCCAGCATTTT	CASSQESYQPQHF	-	TRBJ1-5	TRBV4-3	-
TGTGCCAGCAGCGTCGCAGGGAGGAGCACAGATACGCAGTATTTT	CASSVAGRSTDTQYF	-	TRBJ2-3	TRBV9	few
TGTGCCAGCAGAGCCGGGTCTTCCGTCGAGCAGTACTTC	CASRAGSSVEQYF	-	TRBJ2-7	TRBV2	-
TGTGCCAGCAGCCCACGATCTAATTCCTACGAGCAGTACTTC	CASSPRSNSYEQYF	-	TRBJ2-7	TRBV5-6	-
TGTGCCAGCAGCTTACCTGCAAGTGTCAGTAAAAACATTCAGTACTTC	CASSLPASVSKNIQYF	-	TRBJ2-4	TRBV28	-
TGTGCCAGCAGCTTAGCTACAGGGGTCGGAAAACTGTTTTTT	CASSLATGVGKLFF	TRBD1	TRBJ1-4	TRBV7-9	-
TGTGCCAGCAGTCGGTCAGGGGAAGAGACCCAGTACTTC	CASSRSGEETQYF	-	TRBJ2-5	TRBV28	-
TGCGCCAGCAGCTTGGGGGACAGGGTGATCGAGCAGTACTTC	CASSLGDRVIEQYF	TRBD1	TRBJ2-7	TRBV5-1	few
TGTGCCAGCAGCAAAGGTGCGGGCGCTCTTTGCGGCTACACCTTC	CASSKGAGALCGYTF	-	TRBJ1-2	TRBV21-1	-
TGTGCCAGCAGTACAGGGGACGTAAGAAATCAGCCCCAGCATTTT	CASSTGDVRNQPQHF	TRBD1	TRBJ1-5	TRBV9	few
TGTGCCAGCAGCGTAGAGGGGACTTCGAACACCGGGGAGCTGTTTTTT	CASSVEGTSNTGELFF	-	TRBJ2-2	TRBV9	-
TGTGCCAGCAGTTTAAGACAGAGTAAAGAGACCCAGTACTTC	CASSLRQSKETQYF	-	TRBJ2-5	TRBV27	few
TGTGCCAGCAGCTCCCGGGGTAGCGGGGCCCGCAATGAGCAGTTCTTC	CASSSRGSGARNEQFF	TRBD2	TRBJ2-1	TRBV7-8	few
TGTGCCTGGAGTGTACGAAGCCTACTATTCACAGATACGCAGTATTTT	CAWSVRSLLFTDTQYF	-	TRBJ2-3	TRBV30	-
TGCGCCAGCAGCTTGGGGCAGGGGTACTATGGCTACACCTTC	CASSLGQGYYGYTF	-	TRBJ1-2	TRBV5-1	-
TGTGCCAGCAGCCCCCAGGGGGATTATGGCTACACCTTC	CASSPQGDYGYTF	TRBD1	TRBJ1-2	TRBV7-3	few
TGCAGCGTTGTGCGAGGACTAGCGGGAGGCACAGATACGCAGTATTTT	CSVVRGLAGGTDTQYF	TRBD2	TRBJ2-3	TRBV29-1	-
TGTGCCAGCAGTTACTTGACAGGGGCTGACAATGAGCAGTTCTTC	CASSYLTGADNEQFF	TRBD1	TRBJ2-1	TRBV6-6	few
TGCAGCGTGGAGGTGGGCTTGACACCTAACTATGGCTACACCTTC	CSVEVGLTPNYGYTF	-	TRBJ1-2	TRBV29-1	few
TGCAGCGTTGACAGGGGGCCTAATCAGCCCCAGCATTTT	CSVDRGPNQPQHF	TRBD1	TRBJ1-5	TRBV29-1	few
TGTGCCAGCAGCTTATGGGGGCGGAAATACGAGCAGTACTTC	CASSLWGRKYEQYF	-	TRBJ2-7	TRBV11-2	few
TGTGCCAGCAGCCCGGGACAGCCAGTCGCGAACACCGGGGAGCTGTTTTTT	CASSPGQPVANTGELFF	TRBD1	TRBJ2-2	TRBV7-3	few
TGTGCCAGCAGCCAAGGGACTAGCTCCTACAATGAGCAGTTCTTC	CASSQGTSSYNEQFF	TRBD2	TRBJ2-1	TRBV14	few
TGTGCCAGCAGTACAGGTTACGAGCAGTACTTC	CASSTGYEQYF	-	TRBJ2-7	TRBV2	-
TGCGCCAGCAGCGCGAGACCCGCTACCGGGACAGGGGGCACAGATACGCAGTATTTT	CASSARPATGTGGTDTQYF	TRBD1	TRBJ2-3	TRBV5-1	-
TGCGCCAGCAGCGAAGGGTATACTCGCGACTATGAGCAGTTCTTC	CASSEGYTRDYEQFF	-	TRBJ2-1	TRBV4-3	-
TGTGCCACCCGGGACTTACTTACCGATGAGCAGTTCTTC	CATRDLLTDEQFF	-	TRBJ2-1	TRBV25-1	-
TGTGCCAGTAGTATTCGACTAGCGGGAGCCTACGAGCAGTACTTC	CASSIRLAGAYEQYF	TRBD2	TRBJ2-7	TRBV19	few
TGTGCCAGCAGCGTAGGGGCAGGGCCAGAGGAGACCCAGTACTTC	CASSVGAGPEETQYF	-	TRBJ2-5	TRBV9	-
TGCGCCAGCAGCTTGGCCCTCTCCTACGAGCAGTACTTC	CASSLALSYEQYF	-	TRBJ2-7	TRBV5-1	few
TGCGCCAGCAGGCGAAGAGCGAATAACAGGGAGAACACTGAAGCTTTCTTT	CASRRRANNRENTEAFF	-	TRBJ1-1	TRBV4-1	-
TGTGCCAGCAGGGGACTAGCGGACAATGAGCAGTTCTTC	CASRGLADNEQFF	TRBD2	TRBJ2-1	TRBV7-9	-
TGTGCCAGCAGTTTCTCTGGGGCGGGAGGGCGATACGAGCAGTACTTC	CASSFSGAGGRYEQYF	TRBD2	TRBJ2-7	TRBV28	-
TGTGCCAGCAGCTCAGCTTTTACAGGGTTAGTGTACTTC	CASSSAFTGLVYF	-	TRBJ2-4	TRBV7-2	few
TGTGCCTGGAGTCCAGGATATGGCTACACCTTC	CAWSPGYGYTF	-	TRBJ1-2	TRBV30	-
TGTGCCAGCCGATACCAACTAGCGGCACAAGAGACCCAGTACTTC	CASRYQLAAQETQYF	TRBD2	TRBJ2-5	TRBV6-5	-
TGTGCCAGCAGCGTAGAGGGTGGGCTAGCGGGAGGCGAGCAGTACTTC	CASSVEGGLAGGEQYF	TRBD2	TRBJ2-7	TRBV9	-
TGTGCCAGCAGCCAAGCGGGGCTAGCGGGAGGGCCTGGGACGCAGTATTTT	CASSQAGLAGGPGTQYF	TRBD2	TRBJ2-3	TRBV4-2	few
TGTGCCAGCAGCTTCGGACCCAGGAGCGGGCAGTACAATGAGCAGTTCTTC	CASSFGPRSGQYNEQFF	-	TRBJ2-1	TRBV11-1	once
TGTGCCAGCAGCTCGGACTGGAACACTGAAGCTTTCTTT	CASSSDWNTEAFF	-	TRBJ1-1	TRBV7-9	-
TGTGCCAGCGGGCTAGCGGGGGAACAAGAGACCCAGTACTTC	CASGLAGEQETQYF	TRBD2	TRBJ2-5	TRBV19	few
TGTGCCAGCAGCTTGGTAGCGGGGGGCACAGATACGCAGTATTTT	CASSLVAGGTDTQYF	TRBD2	TRBJ2-3	TRBV5-6	-
TGTGCCAGCAGTTTAGGGGACAGGAGATACGAGCAGTACTTC	CASSLGDRRYEQYF	TRBD1	TRBJ2-7	TRBV28	few
TGTGCCAGCACCAAATATAGCTCTGGGGCCAACGTCCTGACTTTC	CASTKYSSGANVLTF	-	TRBJ2-6	TRBV11-2	-
TGTGCCAGCCGAAGACTAGCGGGGAGCACAGATACGCAGTATTTT	CASRRLAGSTDTQYF	TRBD2	TRBJ2-3	TRBV27	-
TGTGCCAGCAGCCTCCAAGGCGGCTCCTCCTACGAGCAGTACTTC	CASSLQGGSSYEQYF	-	TRBJ2-7	TRBV4-2	-
TGTGCCAGCAGCTTGCAGTCTGGGGCCAACGTCCTGACTTTC	CASSLQSGANVLTF	-	TRBJ2-6	TRBV5-6	few
TGTGCCAGCTCACCAACCCCAGGGCTGGGGAATGAGCAGTTCTTC	CASSPTPGLGNEQFF	-	TRBJ2-1	TRBV18	few
TGTGCCAGCAGCAAACCTACGGGGACAGGGGGCCTCTACGAGCAGTACTTC	CASSKPTGTGGLYEQYF	-	TRBJ2-7	TRBV21-1	-
TGTGCCATCAGTGACAATCTAGCGGGAGAAGAACAGTTCTTC	CAISDNLAGEEQFF	TRBD2	TRBJ2-1	TRBV10-3	-